This is a list of T cell receptor beta chains from one sample in a study of blood T cell repertoires in COVID-19. Only in-frame clones appear in the TCRdb table, and some are missing; sequencing was by immunoSEQ multiplex PCR. Of roughly 140,000 clones listed, 88% were seen once; the top ten hold about 10%. Sequencing was done on a sample of peripheral blood. The receptors were gathered from a man aged 45-65 years with active or convalescent COVID-19. CDR3s include the opening cysteine and the closing phenylalanine or tryptophan. Each record gives: D gene, V gene, clone size, J gene, CDR3 DNA, CDR3 protein. D genes are given only for firm matches. Clone size is stated in some rows and not others, as once, few, many or a class when expanded.

TRBD1	TRBV19	-	TRBJ1-5	TGTGCCAGTAGTATAGTTAGGCAGGGGGGCAATCAGCCCCAGCATTTT	CASSIVRQGGNQPQHF
TRBD2	TRBV9	few	TRBJ2-1	TGTGCCAGCAGCGTCCTAGCGGGAGGGCCAAATGAGCAGTTCTTC	CASSVLAGGPNEQFF
TRBD2	TRBV6-2/TRBV6-3	-	TRBJ2-7	TGTGCCAGCAGCCACGCCCAGACTAGCGGGAGTTGGTACGAGCAGTACTTC	CASSHAQTSGSWYEQYF
TRBD1	TRBV4-3	few	TRBJ1-4	TGCGCCAGCAGGGACAGGGGGAGCACTAATGAAAAACTGTTTTTT	CASRDRGSTNEKLFF
TRBD2	TRBV5-1	-	TRBJ2-1	TGCGCCAGCAGCAGAATAGCGGGCTCCTACAATGAGCAGTTCTTC	CASSRIAGSYNEQFF
TRBD2	TRBV28	-	TRBJ2-7	TGTGCCAGCAGTTTGGGGGGGGGATCCTACGAGCAGTACTTC	CASSLGGGSYEQYF
-	TRBV10-1	-	TRBJ1-3	TGCGCCAGCAGTCTCTTACAGGGAACTGGAAACACCATATATTTT	CASSLLQGTGNTIYF
-	TRBV5-1	few	TRBJ2-7	TGCGCCAGCAGCGGGGCAGGACCCTACGAGCAGTACTTC	CASSGAGPYEQYF
-	TRBV6-5	once	TRBJ2-2	TGTGCCAGCAGTTACAACTGGAACACCGGGGAGCTGTTTTTT	CASSYNWNTGELFF
TRBD1	TRBV27	-	TRBJ2-1	TGTGCCAGCAGTAAGACAGGGTCCTCCTACAATGAGCAGTTCTTC	CASSKTGSSYNEQFF
TRBD1	TRBV4-1	-	TRBJ1-3	TGCGCCAGCAGCCAACCCGACAGGGTGAGCTCTGGAAACACCATATATTTT	CASSQPDRVSSGNTIYF
-	TRBV14	-	TRBJ1-2	TGTGCCAGCAGCCGAGACAGGTCACCATCACGGGGTGGCTACACCTTC	CASSRDRSPSRGGYTF
TRBD1	TRBV28	-	TRBJ2-1	TGTGCCAGCACGACAGGGGGCTGGGGCAATGAGCAGTTCTTC	CASTTGGWGNEQFF
TRBD1	TRBV15	-	TRBJ1-6	TGTGCCACCAGCCCCGGGCCCGACAGGGCCAGTTCACCCCTCCACTTT	CATSPGPDRASSPLHF